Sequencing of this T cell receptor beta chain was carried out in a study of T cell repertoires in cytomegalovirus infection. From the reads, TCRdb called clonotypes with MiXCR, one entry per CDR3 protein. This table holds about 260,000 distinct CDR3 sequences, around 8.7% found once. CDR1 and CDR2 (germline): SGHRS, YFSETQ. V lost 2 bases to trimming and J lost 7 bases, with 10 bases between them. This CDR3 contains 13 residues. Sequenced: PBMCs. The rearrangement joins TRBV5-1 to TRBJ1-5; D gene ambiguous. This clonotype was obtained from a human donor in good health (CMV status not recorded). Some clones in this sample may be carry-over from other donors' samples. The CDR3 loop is CASSFSSGQPQHF. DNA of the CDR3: TGCGCCAGCAGCTTTAGTTCCGGACAGCCCCAGCATTTT.